This T cell receptor (beta chain) was recorded in a study of read filtering for tumor transcriptome and immune sequencing. Study findings and constraints: RNA-seq captured clonotypes less deeply and reliably than IR-seq. The CD138-negative fraction was mixed bone marrow immune cells, not pure T cells. Without single-read clonotypes, shared clonotype proportions correlated more between IR-seq and RNA-seq.

Germline-derived CDR1 and CDR2 are SGHRS and YFSETQ. The CDR3 runs 18 residues. Molecular barcoded adaptors covering alpha/delta and beta/gamma chains were used on about 390 ng RNA. TCRdb reprocessed the reads with MiXCR, giving one entry per CDR3 protein. The data hold more than 100,000 distinct CDR3 sequences, with over 10% observed a single time. About this clonotype itself: The antigen is unknown. Its ends do not fully match the called genes, so a read error is possible.

This sequence originates from a donor over 35 with multiple myeloma. The chain recombines TRBV5-1 with TRBJ2-2, with a tentative D call TRBD2 (6 bases). The sequencing sample was made of a population of CD138-negative cells sorted from bone marrow. Here the CDR3 reads CASSSRESVGSYTGELLF. The CDR3, as DNA: TGCGCCAGCAGCTCCCGGGAGAGCGTGGGTTCCTACACCGGGGAGCTGCTTTTT.